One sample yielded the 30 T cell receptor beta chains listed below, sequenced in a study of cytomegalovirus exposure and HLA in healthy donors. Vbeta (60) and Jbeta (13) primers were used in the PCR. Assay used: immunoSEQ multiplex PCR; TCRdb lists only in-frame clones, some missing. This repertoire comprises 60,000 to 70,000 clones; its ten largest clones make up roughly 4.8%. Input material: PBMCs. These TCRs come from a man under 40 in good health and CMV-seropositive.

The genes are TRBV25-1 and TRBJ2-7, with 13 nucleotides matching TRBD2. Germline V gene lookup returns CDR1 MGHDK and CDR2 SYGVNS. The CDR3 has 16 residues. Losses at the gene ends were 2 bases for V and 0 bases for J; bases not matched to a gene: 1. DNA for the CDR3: TGTGCCAGCAGTGAAAGGACTAGCGGGGGCTCCTACGAGCAGTACTTC. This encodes CASSERTSGGSYEQYF.

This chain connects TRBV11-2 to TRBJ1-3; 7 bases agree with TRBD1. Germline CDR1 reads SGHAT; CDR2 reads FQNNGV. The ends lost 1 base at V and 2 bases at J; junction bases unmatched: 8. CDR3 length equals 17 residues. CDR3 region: CASSLGWQGETGNTIYF. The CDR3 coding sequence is TGTGCCAGCAGCTTAGGGTGGCAGGGGGAAACTGGAAACACCATATATTTT.

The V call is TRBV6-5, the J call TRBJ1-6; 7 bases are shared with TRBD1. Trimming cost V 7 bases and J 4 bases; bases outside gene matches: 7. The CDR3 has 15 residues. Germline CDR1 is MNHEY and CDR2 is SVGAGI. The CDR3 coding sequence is TGTGCCAGCATATCGGACAGGCGTTATAATTCACCCCTCCACTTT. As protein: CASISDRRYNSPLHF.

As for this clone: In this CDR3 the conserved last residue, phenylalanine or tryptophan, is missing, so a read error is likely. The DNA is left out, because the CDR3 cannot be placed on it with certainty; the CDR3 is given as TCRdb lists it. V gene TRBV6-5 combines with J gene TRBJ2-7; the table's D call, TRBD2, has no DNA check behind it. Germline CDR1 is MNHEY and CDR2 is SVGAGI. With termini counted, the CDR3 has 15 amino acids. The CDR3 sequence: CASSPRGTSGRVCAI.

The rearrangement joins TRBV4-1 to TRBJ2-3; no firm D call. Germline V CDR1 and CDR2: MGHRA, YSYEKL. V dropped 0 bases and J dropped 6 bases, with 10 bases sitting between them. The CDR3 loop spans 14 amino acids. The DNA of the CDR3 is TGCGCCAGCAGCCAAGAACTTCCTCGGGATACGCAGTATTTT. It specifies CASSQELPRDTQYF.

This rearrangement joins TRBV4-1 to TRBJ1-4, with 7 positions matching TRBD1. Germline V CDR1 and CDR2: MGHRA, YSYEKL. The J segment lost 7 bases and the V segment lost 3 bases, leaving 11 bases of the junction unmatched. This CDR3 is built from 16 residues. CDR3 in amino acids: CASSQNRGRGREKLFF. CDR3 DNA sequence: TGCGCCAGCAGCCAGAATAGGGGGCGCGGACGTGAAAAACTGTTTTTT.

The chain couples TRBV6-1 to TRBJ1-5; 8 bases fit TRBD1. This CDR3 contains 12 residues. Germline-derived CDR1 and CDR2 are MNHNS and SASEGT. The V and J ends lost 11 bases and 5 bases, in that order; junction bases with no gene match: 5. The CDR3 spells CAAGQGHQPQHF. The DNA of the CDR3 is TGTGCCGCAGGACAGGGTCATCAGCCCCAGCATTTT.

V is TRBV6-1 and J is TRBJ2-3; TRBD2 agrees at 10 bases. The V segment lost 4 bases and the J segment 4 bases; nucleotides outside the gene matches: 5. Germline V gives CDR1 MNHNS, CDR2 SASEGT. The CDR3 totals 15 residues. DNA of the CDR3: TGTGCCAGCAGTGTGGAAGCGGGGGGGCCAGATACGCAGTATTTT. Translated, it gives CASSVEAGGPDTQYF.

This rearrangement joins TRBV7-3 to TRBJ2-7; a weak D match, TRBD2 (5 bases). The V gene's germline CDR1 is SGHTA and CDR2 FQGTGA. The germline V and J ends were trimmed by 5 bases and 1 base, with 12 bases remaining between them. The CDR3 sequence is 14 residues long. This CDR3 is CASSREGESYEQYF. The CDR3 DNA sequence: TGTGCCAGCAGCCGGGAAGGCGAGTCCTACGAGCAGTACTTC.

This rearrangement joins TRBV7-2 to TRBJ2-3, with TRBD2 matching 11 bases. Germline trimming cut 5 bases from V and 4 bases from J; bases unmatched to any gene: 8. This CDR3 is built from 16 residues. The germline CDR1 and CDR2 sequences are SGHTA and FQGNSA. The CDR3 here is CASSPTSGRWADTQYF. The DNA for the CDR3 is TGTGCCAGCAGCCCCACTAGCGGGAGATGGGCAGATACGCAGTATTTT. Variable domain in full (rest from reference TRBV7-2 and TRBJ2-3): GAGVSQSPSNKVTEKGKDVELRCDPISGHTALYWYRQSLGQGLEFLIYFQGNSAPDKSGLPSDRFSAERTGGSVSTLTIQRTQQEDSAVYLCASSPTSGRWADTQYFGPGTRLTVL.

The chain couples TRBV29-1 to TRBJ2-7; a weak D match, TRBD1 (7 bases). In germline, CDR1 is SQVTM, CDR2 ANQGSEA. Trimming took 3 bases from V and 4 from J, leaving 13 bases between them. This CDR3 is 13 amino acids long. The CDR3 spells CSVEEGAPYEQYF. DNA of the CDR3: TGCAGCGTTGAGGAGGGGGCACCTTACGAGCAGTACTTC.

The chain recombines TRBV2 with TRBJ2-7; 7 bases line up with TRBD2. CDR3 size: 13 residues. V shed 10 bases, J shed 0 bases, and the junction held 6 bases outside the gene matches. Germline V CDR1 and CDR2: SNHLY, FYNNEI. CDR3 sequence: CATTPSGSYEQYF. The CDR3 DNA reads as TGTGCCACCACACCTAGCGGCTCCTACGAGCAGTACTTC.

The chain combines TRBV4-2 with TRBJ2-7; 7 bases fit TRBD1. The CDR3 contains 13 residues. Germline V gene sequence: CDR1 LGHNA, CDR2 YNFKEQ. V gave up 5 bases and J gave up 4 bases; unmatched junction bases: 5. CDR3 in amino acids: CASSDGTDYEQYF. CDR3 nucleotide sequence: TGTGCCAGCAGCGACGGGACAGATTACGAGCAGTACTTC.

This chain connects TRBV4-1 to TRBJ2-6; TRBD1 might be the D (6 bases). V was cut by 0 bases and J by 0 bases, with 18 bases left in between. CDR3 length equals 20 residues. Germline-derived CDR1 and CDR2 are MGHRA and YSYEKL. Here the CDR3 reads CASSQEVRQGLNSGANVLTF. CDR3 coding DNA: TGCGCCAGCAGCCAAGAGGTACGGCAGGGGCTAAACTCTGGGGCCAACGTCCTGACTTTC.

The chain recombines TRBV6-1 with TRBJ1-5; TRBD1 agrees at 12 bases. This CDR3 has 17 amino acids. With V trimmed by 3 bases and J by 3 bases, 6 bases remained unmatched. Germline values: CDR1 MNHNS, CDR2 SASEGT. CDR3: CASSDKGQGAINQPQHF. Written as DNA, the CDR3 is TGTGCCAGCAGTGACAAGGGACAGGGGGCCATCAATCAGCCCCAGCATTTT.

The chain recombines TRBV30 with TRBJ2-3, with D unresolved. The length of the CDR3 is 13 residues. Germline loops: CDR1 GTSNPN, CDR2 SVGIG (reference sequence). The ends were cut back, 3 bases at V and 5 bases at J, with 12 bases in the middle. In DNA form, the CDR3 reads TGTGCCTGGAGATGGCCAAGTCTAGATACGCAGTATTTT. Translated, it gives CAWRWPSLDTQYF.

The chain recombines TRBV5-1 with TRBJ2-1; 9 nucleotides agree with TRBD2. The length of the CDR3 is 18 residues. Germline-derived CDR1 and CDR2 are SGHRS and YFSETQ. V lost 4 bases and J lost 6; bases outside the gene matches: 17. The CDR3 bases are TGCGCCAGCAGCCCAAGTCCCGGGACTAGCCGAGGGACCAATGAGCAGTTCTTC. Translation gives CASSPSPGTSRGTNEQFF.

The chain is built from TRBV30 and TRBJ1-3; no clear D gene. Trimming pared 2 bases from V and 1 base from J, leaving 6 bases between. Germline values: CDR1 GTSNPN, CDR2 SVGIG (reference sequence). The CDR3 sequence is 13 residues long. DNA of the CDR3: TGTGCCTGGAGTATGACTTCTGGAAACACCATATATTTT. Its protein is CAWSMTSGNTIYF.

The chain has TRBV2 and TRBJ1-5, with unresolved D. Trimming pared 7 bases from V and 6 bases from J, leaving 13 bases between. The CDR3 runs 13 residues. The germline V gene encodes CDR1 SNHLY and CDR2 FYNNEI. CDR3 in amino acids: CASTALEVQPQHF. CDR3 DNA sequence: TGTGCCAGCACCGCTCTGGAGGTTCAGCCCCAGCATTTT.

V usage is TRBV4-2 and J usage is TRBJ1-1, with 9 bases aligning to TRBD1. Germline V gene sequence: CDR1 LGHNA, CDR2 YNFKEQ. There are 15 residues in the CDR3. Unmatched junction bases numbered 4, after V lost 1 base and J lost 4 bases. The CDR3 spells CASSQVTGGGTEAFF. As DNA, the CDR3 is TGTGCCAGCAGCCAAGTGACAGGGGGTGGCACTGAAGCTTTCTTT.

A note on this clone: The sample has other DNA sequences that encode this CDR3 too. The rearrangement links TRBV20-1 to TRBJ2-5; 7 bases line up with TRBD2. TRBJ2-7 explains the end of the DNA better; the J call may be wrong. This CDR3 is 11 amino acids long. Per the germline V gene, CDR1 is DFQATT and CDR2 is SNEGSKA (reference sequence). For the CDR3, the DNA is TGCAGTGTACAGCGGGATTACGAGCAGTACTTC. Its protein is CSVQRDYEQYF.

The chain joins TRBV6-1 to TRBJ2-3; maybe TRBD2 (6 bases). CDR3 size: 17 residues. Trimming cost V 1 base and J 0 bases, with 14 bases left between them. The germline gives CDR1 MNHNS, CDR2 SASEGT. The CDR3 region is CASSEVDGGKSTDTQYF. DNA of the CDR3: TGTGCCAGCAGTGAAGTTGACGGGGGAAAGAGCACAGATACGCAGTATTTT.

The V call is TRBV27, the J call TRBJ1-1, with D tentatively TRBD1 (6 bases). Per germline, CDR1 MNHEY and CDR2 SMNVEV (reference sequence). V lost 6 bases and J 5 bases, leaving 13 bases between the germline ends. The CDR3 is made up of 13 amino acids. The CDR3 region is CASRDTGSTEAFF. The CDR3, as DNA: TGTGCCAGCAGAGACACAGGGAGTACTGAAGCTTTCTTT.

CDR3 DNA: TGCGCCAGCAAAGCCCAGGGTTGGCAAGAGACCCAGTACTTC. As protein: CASKAQGWQETQYF. The J gene is TRBJ2-5, the V gene TRBV5-1, with a possible D match to TRBD1 (5 bases). The CDR3 contains 14 residues. V was pared by 6 bases and J by 2 bases, with 14 bases between. Germline CDR1 is SGHRS and CDR2 is YFSETQ.

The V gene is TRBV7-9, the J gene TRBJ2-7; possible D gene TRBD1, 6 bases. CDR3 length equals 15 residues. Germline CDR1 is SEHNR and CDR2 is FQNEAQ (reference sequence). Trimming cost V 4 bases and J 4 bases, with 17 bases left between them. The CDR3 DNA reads TGTGCCAGCAGCTACAGCCCACAGGGAGAGTACGAGCAGTACTTC. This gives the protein CASSYSPQGEYEQYF. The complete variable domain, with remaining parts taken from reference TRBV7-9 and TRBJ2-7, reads DTGVSQNPRHKITKRGQNVTFRCDPISEHNRLYWYRQTLGQGPEFLTYFQNEAQLEKSRLLSDRFSAERPKGSFSTLEIQRTEQGDSAMYLCASSYSPQGEYEQYFGPGTRLTVT.

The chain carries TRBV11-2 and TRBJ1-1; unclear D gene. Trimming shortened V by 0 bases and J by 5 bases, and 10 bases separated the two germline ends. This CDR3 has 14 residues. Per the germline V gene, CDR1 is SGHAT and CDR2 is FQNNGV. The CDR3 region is CASSLDRTGTEAFF. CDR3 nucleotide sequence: TGTGCCAGCAGCTTAGATCGTACCGGGACTGAAGCTTTCTTT.

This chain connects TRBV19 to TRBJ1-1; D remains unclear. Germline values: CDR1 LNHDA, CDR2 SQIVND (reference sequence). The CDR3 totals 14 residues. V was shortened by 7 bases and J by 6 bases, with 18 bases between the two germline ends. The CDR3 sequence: CASTLESRVSEAFF. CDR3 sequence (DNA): TGTGCCAGTACCTTGGAGAGTAGAGTGTCTGAAGCTTTCTTT. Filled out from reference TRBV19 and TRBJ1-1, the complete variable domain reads DGGITQSPKYLFRKEGQNVTLSCEQNLNHDAMYWYRQDPGQGLRLIYYSQIVNDFQKGDIAEGYSVSREKKESFPLTVTSAQKNPTAFYLCASTLESRVSEAFFGQGTRLTVV.

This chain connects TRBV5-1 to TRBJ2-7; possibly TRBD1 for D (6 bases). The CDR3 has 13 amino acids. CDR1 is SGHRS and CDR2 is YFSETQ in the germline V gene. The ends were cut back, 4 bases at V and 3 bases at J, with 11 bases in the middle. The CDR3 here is CASSPRGHYEQYF. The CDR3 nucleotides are TGCGCCAGCAGCCCCAGGGGCCACTACGAGCAGTACTTC.

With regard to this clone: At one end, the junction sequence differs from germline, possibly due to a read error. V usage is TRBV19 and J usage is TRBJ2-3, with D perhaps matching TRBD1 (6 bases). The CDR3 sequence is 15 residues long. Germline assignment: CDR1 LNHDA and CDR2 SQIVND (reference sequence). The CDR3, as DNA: TGTGCCAGTAGTGCAGGACAGTTTAAGATGGATAAGCAGTATTTT. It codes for CASSAGQFKMDKQYF.

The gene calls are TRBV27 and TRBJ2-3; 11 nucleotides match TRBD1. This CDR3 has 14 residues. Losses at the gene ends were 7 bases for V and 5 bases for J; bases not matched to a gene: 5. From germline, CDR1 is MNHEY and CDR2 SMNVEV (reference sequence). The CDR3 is CASNPDRGLDTQYF. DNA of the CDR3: TGTGCCAGCAACCCGGACAGGGGGCTAGATACGCAGTATTTT.